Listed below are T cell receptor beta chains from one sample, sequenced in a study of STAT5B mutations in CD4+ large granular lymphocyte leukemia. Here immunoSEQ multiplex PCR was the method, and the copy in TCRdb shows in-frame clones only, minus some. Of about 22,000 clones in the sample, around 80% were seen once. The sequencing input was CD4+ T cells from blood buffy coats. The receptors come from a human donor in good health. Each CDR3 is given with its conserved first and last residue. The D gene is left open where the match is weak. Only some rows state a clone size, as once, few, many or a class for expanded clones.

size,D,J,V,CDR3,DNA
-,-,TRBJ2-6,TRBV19,CASAALSGANVLTF,TGTGCCAGTGCCGCCCTCTCTGGGGCCAACGTCCTGACTTTC
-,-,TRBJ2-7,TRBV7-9,CASSLAVPPYEQYF,TGTGCCAGCAGCTTAGCGGTACCTCCCTACGAGCAGTACTTC
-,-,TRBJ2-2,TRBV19,CASRLEALSTGELFF,TGTGCCAGTAGGCTCGAGGCACTTTCCACCGGGGAGCTGTTTTTT
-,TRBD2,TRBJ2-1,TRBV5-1,CASSFLVMGGSDEQFF,TGCGCCAGCAGCTTCCTCGTGATGGGAGGGTCGGATGAGCAGTTCTTC
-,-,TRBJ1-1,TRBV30,CAWSLGRGDRGGAFF,TGTGCCTGGAGTCTAGGGAGGGGGGATCGAGGGGGAGCTTTCTTT
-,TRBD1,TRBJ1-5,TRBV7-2,CASSQGVNQPQHF,TGTGCCAGCAGCCAGGGGGTCAATCAGCCCCAGCATTTT
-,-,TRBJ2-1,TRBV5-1,CASSPMGNEQFF,TGCGCCAGCAGCCCCATGGGCAATGAGCAGTTCTTC
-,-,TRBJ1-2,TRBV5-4,CASTSNIGTSYGYTF,TGTGCCAGCACAAGCAATATTGGGACGAGCTATGGCTACACCTTC
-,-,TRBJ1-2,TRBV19,CASSISRGGGYTF,TGTGCCAGTAGTATTAGTCGAGGAGGAGGCTACACCTTC
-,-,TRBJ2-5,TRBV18,CASSPENRQETQYF,TGTGCCAGCTCACCTGAGAACAGGCAAGAGACCCAGTACTTC
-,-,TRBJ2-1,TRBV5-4,CASSLDRASYNEQFF,TGTGCCAGCAGCTTGGACAGAGCCTCCTACAATGAGCAGTTCTTC
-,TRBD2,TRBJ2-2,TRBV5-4,CASSFSSGSSGELFF,TGTGCCAGCAGCTTTTCCAGCGGGAGTTCCGGGGAGCTGTTTTTT
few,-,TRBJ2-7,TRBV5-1,CASSAGPQGASYEQYF,TGCGCCAGCAGCGCTGGCCCACAGGGCGCCTCCTACGAGCAGTACTTC
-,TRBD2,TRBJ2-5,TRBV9,CASSDGTSGGDRETQYF,TGTGCCAGCAGCGATGGGACTAGCGGGGGGGATAGAGAGACCCAGTACTTC
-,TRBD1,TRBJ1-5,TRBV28,CASSSTGGGNQPQHF,TGTGCCAGCAGCTCGACAGGGGGTGGCAATCAGCCCCAGCATTTT
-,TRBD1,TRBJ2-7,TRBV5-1,CASSLLRDRGHEQYF,TGCGCCAGCAGCTTGCTCCGGGACAGGGGCCACGAGCAGTACTTC
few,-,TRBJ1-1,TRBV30,CAWRTGFTEAFF,TGTGCCTGGAGAACAGGGTTTACTGAAGCTTTCTTT
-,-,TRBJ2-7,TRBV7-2,CTSTSLRGPGGPYEQYF,TGTACCAGCACCTCCCTCCGGGGTCCAGGGGGGCCCTACGAGCAGTACTTC
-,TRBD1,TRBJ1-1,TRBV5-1,CASSLGTGRTSGEAFF,TGCGCCAGCAGCTTAGGGACAGGGAGGACTAGTGGTGAAGCTTTCTTT
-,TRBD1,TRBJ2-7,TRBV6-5,CASSYDRGSYEQYF,TGTGCCAGCAGTTACGACAGGGGGTCCTACGAGCAGTACTTC
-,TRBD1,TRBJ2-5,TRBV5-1,CASSSTGGTQETQYF,TGCGCCAGCAGCTCGACAGGGGGCACCCAAGAGACCCAGTACTTC
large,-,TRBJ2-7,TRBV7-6,CASSLDGYYEQYF,TGTGCCAGCAGCCTTGATGGGTACTACGAGCAGTACTTC
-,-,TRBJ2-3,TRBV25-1,CASSDAGSRLTDTQYF,TGTGCCAGCAGTGATGCAGGCTCGCGACTGACAGATACGCAGTATTTT
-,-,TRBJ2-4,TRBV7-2,CASSQDKNIQYF,TGTGCCAGCAGCCAAGACAAAAACATTCAGTACTTC
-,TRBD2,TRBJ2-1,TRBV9,CASSPRTSRGEQFF,TGTGCCAGCAGCCCCAGGACTAGTCGGGGCGAGCAGTTCTTC
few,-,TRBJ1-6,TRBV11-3,CASSSLTSPLHF,TGTGCCAGCAGCTCCTTAACTTCACCCCTCCACTTT
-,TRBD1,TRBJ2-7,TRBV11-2,CASSLVTGSSYEQYF,TGTGCCAGCAGCTTGGTGACAGGGAGCTCCTACGAGCAGTACTTC
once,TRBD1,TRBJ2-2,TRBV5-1,CASSPGDRDTGELFF,TGCGCCAGCAGCCCCGGGGACAGGGACACCGGGGAGCTGTTTTTT
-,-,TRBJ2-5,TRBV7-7,CASSLGRAVGETQYF,TGTGCCAGCAGCTTAGGCAGGGCCGTTGGGGAGACCCAGTACTTC
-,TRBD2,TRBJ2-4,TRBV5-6,CASSGRSGSAPAVQYF,TGTGCCAGCAGCGGGAGGAGCGGGAGTGCCCCAGCCGTTCAGTACTTC
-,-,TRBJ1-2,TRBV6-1,CASSDPSGTGYGYTF,TGTGCCAGCAGTGATCCTTCAGGGACTGGATATGGCTACACCTTC
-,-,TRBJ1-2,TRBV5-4,CASSFGSSNYGYTF,TGTGCCAGCAGCTTCGGATCCTCTAACTATGGCTACACCTTC
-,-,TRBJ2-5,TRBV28,CASSPQGAGEETQYF,TGTGCCAGCAGTCCCCAGGGGGCGGGAGAGGAGACCCAGTACTTC
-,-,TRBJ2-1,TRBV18,CASSLPTRNDEQFF,TGTGCCAGCTCACTCCCGACTAGGAACGATGAGCAGTTCTTC
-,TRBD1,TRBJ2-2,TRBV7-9,CASSSDRGMAGELFF,TGTGCCAGCAGCTCGGACAGGGGAATGGCCGGGGAGCTGTTTTTT
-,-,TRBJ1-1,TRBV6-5,CASSRQRMNTEAFF,TGTGCCAGCAGTCGACAGCGCATGAACACTGAAGCTTTCTTT
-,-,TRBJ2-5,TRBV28,CASSALGAGETQYF,TGTGCCAGCAGTGCCTTGGGGGCCGGTGAGACCCAGTACTTC
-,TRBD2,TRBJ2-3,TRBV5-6,CASSDRYSGRKDTQYF,TGTGCCAGCAGCGACCGCTATAGCGGGAGGAAAGATACGCAGTATTTT
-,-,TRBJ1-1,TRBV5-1,CASSLTGRNTEAFF,TGCGCCAGCAGCTTGACAGGCCGGAACACTGAAGCTTTCTTT
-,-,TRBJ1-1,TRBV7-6,CASSSYRARDTEAFF,TGTGCCAGCAGCTCGTACAGGGCCCGGGACACTGAAGCTTTCTTT